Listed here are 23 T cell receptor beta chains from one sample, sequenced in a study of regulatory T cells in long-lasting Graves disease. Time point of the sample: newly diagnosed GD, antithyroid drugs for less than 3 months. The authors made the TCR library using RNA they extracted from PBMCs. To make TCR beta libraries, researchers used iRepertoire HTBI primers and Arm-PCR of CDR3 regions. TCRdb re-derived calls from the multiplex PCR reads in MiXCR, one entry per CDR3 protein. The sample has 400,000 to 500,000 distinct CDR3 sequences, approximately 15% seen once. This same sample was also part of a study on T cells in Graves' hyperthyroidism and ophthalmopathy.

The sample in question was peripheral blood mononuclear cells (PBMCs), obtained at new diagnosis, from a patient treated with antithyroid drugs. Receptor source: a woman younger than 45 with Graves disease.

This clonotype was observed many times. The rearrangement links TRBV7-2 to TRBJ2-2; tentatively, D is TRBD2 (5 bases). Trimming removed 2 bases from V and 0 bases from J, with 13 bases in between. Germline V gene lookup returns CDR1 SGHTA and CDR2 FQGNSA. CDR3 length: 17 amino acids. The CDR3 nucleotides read TGTGCCAGCAGCTTAAAAGGACTCACGTCGAACACCGGGGAGCTGTTTTTT. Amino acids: CASSLKGLTSNTGELFF.

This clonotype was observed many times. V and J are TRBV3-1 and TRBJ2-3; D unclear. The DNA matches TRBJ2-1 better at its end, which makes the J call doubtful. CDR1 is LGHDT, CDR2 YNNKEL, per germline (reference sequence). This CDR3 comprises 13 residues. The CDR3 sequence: CASSLASLPGQFF. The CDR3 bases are TGTGCCAGCAGCCTTGCTTCCCTACCGGGGCAGTTCTTC.

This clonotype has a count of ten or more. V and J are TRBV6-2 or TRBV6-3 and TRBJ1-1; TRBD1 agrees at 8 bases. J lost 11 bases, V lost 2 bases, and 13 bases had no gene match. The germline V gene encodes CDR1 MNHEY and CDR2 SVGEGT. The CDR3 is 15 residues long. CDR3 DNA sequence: TGTGCCAGCAGTTACACGGTGCCAGGGGGCGCGGAGGCTTTCTTT. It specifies CASSYTVPGGAEAFF.

Written as DNA, the CDR3 is TGTGCCAGCAGCTTATTTCGGGAGGGTTCCTACGAGCAGTACTTC. Translation: CASSLFREGSYEQYF. This sequence joins TRBV7-9 and TRBJ2-7; TRBD2 matches at 8 bases. The germline V gene encodes CDR1 SEHNR and CDR2 FQNEAQ (reference sequence). V gave up 2 bases and J gave up 1 base; unmatched junction bases: 4. The CDR3 is made up of 15 amino acids.

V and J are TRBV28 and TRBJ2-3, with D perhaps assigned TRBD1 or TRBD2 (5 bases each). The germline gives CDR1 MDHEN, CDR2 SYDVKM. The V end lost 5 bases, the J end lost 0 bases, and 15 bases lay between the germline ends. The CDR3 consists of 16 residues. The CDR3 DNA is TGTGCCAGCAGTCCCCTCACGGGACCTAGCACAGATACGCAGTATTTT. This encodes CASSPLTGPSTDTQYF.

Here the CDR3 DNA reads TGTGCCAGTAGTATAGTGGGTGAGGAGGGGACTAGCAGATACAATGAGCAGTTCTTC. Encoded protein: CASSIVGEEGTSRYNEQFF. V gene TRBV19 combines with J gene TRBJ2-1, with TRBD2 matching over 9 bases. The J segment lost 4 bases and the V segment lost 1 base, leaving 14 bases of the junction unmatched. This CDR3 spans 19 amino acids. Germline values: CDR1 LNHDA, CDR2 SQIVND (reference sequence).

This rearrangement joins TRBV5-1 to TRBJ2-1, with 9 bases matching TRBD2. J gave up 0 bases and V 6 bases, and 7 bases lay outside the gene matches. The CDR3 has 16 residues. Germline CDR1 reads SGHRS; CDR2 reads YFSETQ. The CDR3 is CASNSGSKVSYNEQFF. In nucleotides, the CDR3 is TGCGCCAGCAATAGCGGGAGTAAGGTCTCCTACAATGAGCAGTTCTTC.

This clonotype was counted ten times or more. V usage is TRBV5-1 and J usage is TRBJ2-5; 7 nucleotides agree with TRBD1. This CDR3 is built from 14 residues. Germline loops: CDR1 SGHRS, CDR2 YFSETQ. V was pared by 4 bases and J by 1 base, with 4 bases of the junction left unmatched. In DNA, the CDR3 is TGCGCCAGCAGCGCCGGGACAGCCCAAGAGACCCAGTACTTC. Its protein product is CASSAGTAQETQYF.

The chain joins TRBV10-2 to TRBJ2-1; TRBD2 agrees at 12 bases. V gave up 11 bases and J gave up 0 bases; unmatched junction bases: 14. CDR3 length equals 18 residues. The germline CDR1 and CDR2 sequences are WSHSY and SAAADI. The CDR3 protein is CASTSALAGGSSYNEQFF. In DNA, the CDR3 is TGCGCCTCAACCAGCGCCCTAGCGGGAGGGTCCTCCTACAATGAGCAGTTCTTC.

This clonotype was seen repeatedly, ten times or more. CDR3 sequence (DNA): TGTGCCAGTAGTACCCGAGGGACTAGCGGAGCCTACGAGCAGTACTTC. It codes for CASSTRGTSGAYEQYF. The rearrangement joins TRBV19 to TRBJ2-7, with TRBD2 identical over 11 bases. Germline CDR1 reads LNHDA; CDR2 reads SQIVND (reference sequence). Trimming at V came to 4 bases and at J to 2 bases, leaving 7 bases not matched to a gene. The CDR3 runs to 16 residues.

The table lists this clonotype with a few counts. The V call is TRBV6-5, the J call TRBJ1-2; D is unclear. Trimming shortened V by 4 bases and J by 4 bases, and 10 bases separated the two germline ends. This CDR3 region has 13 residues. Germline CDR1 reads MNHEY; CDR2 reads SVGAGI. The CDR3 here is CASSLGIAYGYTF. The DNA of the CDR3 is TGTGCCAGCAGTTTGGGGATCGCCTATGGCTACACCTTC.

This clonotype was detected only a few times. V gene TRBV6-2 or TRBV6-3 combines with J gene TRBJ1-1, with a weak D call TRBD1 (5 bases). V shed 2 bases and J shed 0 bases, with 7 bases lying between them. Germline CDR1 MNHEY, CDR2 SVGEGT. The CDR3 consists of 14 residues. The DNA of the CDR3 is TGTGCCAGCAGTTACCAGGGTGTGAACACTGAAGCTTTCTTT. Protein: CASSYQGVNTEAFF.

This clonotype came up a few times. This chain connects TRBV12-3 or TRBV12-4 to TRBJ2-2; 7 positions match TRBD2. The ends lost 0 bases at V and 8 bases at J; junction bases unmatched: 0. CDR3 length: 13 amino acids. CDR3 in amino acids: CASSLAGRGELFF. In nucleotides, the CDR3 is TGTGCCAGCAGTTTAGCCGGGAGGGGGGAGCTGTTTTTT.

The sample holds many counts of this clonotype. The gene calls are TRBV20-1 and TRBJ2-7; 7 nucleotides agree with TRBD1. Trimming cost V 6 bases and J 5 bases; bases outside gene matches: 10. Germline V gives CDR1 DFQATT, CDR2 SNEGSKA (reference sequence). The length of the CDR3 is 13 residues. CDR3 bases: TGCAGTGCACCCGGGACAGCCTCAGACGAGCAGTACTTC. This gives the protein CSAPGTASDEQYF.

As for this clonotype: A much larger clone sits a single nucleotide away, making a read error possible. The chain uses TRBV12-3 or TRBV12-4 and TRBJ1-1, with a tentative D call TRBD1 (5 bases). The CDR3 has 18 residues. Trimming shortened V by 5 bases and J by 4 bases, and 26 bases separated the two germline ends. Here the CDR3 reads CASSGAGWELPMSTEAFF. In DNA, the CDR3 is TGTGCCAGCAGTGGGGCGGGGTGGGAGCTGCCAATGAGCACTGAAGCTTTCTTT.

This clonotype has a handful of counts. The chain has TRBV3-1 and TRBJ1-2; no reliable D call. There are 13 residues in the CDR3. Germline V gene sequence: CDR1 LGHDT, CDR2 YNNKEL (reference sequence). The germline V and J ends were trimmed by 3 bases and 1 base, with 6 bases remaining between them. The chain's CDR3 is CASSHASNYGYTF. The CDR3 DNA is TGTGCCAGCAGCCACGCCAGTAACTATGGCTACACCTTC.

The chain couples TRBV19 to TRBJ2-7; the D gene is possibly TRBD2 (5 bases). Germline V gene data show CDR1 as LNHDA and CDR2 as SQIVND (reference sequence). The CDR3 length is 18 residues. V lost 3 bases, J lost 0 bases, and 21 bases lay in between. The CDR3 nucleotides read TGTGCCAGTAGTATCGCGGGTACACCGACTTTTCGCTCCTACGAGCAGTACTTC. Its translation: CASSIAGTPTFRSYEQYF.

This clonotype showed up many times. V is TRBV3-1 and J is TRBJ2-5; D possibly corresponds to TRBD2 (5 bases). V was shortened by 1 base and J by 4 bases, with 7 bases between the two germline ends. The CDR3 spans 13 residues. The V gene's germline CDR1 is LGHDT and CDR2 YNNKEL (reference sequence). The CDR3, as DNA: TGTGCCAGCAGCCAAGTGCGGGCAGAGACCCAGTACTTC. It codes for CASSQVRAETQYF.

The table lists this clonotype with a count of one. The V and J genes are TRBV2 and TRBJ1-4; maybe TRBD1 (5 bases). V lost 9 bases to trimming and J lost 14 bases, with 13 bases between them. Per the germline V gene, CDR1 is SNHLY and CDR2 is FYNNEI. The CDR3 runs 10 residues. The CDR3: CASSRDALFF. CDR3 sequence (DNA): TGTGCCAGTAGCCGGGACGCCCTGTTTTTT.

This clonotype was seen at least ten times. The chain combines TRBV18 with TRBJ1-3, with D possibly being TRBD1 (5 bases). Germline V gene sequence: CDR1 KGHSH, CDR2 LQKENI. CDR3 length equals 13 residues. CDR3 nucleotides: TGTGCTTCGACAGCCTTCTCTGGAAACACCATATATTTT. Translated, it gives CASTAFSGNTIYF.

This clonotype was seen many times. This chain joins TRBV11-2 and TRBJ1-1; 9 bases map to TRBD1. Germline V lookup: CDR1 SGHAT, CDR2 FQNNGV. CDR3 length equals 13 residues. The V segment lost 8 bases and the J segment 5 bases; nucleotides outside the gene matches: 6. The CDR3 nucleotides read TGTGCCAGCGAATGGGACAGGGCGACTGAAGCTTTCTTT. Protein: CASEWDRATEAFF.

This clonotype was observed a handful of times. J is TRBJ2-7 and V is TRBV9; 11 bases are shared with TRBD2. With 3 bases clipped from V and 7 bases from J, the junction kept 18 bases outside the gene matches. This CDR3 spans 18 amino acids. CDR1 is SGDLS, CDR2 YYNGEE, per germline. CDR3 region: CASSARQKLAGASWEQYF. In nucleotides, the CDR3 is TGTGCCAGCAGCGCCCGACAAAAACTAGCGGGAGCATCGTGGGAGCAGTACTTC.

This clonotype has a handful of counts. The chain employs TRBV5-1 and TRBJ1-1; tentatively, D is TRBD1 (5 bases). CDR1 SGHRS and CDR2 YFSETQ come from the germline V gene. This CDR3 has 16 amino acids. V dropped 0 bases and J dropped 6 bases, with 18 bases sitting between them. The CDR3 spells CASSLGGRQGGAEAFF. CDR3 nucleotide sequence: TGCGCCAGCAGCTTGGGGGGCCGGCAGGGCGGCGCTGAAGCTTTCTTT.